This T cell receptor beta chain was captured in a study of blood T cell repertoires in COVID-19. Across the whole study: COVID-19 samples, acute and convalescent, were from the United States, Italy and Spain. T cells, B-cell-depleted T cells, or PBMCs supplied cDNA or gDNA.

With 7 bases removed from V and 4 bases from J, the gap between germline ends came to 19 bases. There are 16 residues in the CDR3. In germline, CDR1 is MNHNY, CDR2 SVGAGI (reference sequence). Original analysis: Amplification of reference gene primers was used by the study to estimate nucleated cell counts. Method: immunoSEQ multiplex PCR; TCRdb's copy keeps in-frame clones and lacks some. V, J and clone size reflect that table, while D and trimming were determined from the DNA. The table lists around 42,000 clones, 70% to 90% of them singletons. The sequenced sample was peripheral blood. The chain has TRBV6-6 and TRBJ1-4; D unresolved. The TCR sequence derives from a human donor in a cohort sampled during active COVID-19. The DNA of the CDR3 is TGTGCCAGCAAGGAGAGTCCCCCTAGGCTTAATGAAAAACTGTTTTTT. Translated: CASKESPPRLNEKLFF.